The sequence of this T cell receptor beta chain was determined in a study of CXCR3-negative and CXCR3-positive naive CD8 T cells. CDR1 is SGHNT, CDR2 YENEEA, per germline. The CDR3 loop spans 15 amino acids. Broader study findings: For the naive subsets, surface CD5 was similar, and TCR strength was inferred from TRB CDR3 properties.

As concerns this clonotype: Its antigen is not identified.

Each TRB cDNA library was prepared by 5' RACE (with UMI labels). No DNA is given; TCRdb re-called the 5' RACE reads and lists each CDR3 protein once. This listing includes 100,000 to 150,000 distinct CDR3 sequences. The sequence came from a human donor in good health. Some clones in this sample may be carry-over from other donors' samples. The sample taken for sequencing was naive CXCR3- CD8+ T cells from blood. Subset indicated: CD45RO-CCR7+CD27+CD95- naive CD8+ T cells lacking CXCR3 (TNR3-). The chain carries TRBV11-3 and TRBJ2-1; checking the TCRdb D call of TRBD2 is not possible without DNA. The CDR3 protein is CASSPRVSHYNEQFF.